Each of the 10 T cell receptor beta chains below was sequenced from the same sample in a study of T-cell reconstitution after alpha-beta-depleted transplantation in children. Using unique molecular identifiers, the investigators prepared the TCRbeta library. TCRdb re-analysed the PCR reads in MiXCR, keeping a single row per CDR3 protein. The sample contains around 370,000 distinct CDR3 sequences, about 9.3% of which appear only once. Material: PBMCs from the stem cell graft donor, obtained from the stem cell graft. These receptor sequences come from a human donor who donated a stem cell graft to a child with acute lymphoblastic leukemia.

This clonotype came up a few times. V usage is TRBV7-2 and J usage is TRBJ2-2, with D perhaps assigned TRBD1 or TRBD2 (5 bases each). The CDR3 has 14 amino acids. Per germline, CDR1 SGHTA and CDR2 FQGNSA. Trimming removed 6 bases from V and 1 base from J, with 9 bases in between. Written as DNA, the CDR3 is TGTGCCAGCAGACGGGACGGGAACACCGGGGAGCTGTTTTTT. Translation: CASRRDGNTGELFF.

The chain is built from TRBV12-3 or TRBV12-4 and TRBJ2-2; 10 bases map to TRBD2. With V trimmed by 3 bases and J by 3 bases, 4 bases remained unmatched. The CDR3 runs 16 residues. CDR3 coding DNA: TGTGCCAGCAGTTTCCATAGCGGGAGGTACACCGGGGAGCTGTTTTTT. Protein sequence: CASSFHSGRYTGELFF.

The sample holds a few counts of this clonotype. CDR3 nucleotides: TGTGCCCCAACGGAGATCGGGGACACTGAAGCTTTCTTT. Translating gives CAPTEIGDTEAFF. The rearrangement joins TRBV7-9 to TRBJ1-1; unclear D gene. Germline values: CDR1 SEHNR, CDR2 FQNEAQ (reference sequence). CDR3 length: 13 amino acids. Trimming took off 11 bases at V and 3 bases at J, with 16 bases between the two ends.

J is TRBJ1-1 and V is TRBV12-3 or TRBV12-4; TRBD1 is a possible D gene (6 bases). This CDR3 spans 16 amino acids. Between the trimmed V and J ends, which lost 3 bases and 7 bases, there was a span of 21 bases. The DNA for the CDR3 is TGTGCCAGCAGTTTTCTTTATCTGGACAGCGAAATTGAAGCTTTCTTT. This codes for CASSFLYLDSEIEAFF.

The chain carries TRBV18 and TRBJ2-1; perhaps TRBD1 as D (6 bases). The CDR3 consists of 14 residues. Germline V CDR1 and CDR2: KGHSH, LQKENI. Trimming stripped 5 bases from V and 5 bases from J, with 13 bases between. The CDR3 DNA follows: TGTGCCAGCTCAAAAGGGGCAGGGGACAATGAGCAGTTCTTC. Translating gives CASSKGAGDNEQFF.

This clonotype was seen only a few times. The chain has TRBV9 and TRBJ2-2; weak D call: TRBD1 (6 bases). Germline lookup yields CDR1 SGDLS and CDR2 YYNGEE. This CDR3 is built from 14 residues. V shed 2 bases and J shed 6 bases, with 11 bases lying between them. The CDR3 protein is CASSVGRGAGELFF. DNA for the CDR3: TGTGCCAGCAGCGTCGGCAGGGGAGCCGGGGAGCTGTTTTTT.

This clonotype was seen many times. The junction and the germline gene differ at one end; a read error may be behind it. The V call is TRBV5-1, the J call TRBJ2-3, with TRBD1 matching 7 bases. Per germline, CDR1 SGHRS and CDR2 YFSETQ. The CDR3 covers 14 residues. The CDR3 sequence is CASSTGTGTDTQYF. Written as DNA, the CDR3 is TGTGCCAGCAGTACCGGGACAGGCACAGATACGCAGTATTTT. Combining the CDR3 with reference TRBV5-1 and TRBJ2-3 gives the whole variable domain KAGVTQTPRYLIKTRGQQVTLSCSPISGHRSVSWYQQTPGQGLQFLFEYFSETQRNKGNFPGRFSGRQFSNSRSEMNVSTLELGDSALYLCASSTGTGTDTQYFGPGTRLTVL.

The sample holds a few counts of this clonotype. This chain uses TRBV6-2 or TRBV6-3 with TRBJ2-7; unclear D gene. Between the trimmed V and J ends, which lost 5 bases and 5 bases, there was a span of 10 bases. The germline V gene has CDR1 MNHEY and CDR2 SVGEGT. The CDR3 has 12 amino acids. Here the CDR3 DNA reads TGTGCCAGCAGTGGCGACTTCGACGAGCAGTACTTC. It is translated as CASSGDFDEQYF.

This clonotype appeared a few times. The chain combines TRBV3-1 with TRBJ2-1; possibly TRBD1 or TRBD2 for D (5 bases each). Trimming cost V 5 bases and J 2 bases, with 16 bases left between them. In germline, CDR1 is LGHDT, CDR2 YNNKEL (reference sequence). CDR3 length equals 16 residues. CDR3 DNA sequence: TGTGCCAGCAGCTCGCAGGTGGGGGTCCCCTACAATGAGCAGTTCTTC. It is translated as CASSSQVGVPYNEQFF.

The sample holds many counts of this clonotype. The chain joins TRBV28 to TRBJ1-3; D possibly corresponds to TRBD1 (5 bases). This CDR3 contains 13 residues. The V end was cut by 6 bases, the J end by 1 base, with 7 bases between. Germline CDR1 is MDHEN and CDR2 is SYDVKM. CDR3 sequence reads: CASRRQSGNTIYF. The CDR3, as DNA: TGTGCCAGCAGGCGACAGTCTGGAAACACCATATATTTT.